Listed below are T cell receptor beta chains from one sample, sequenced in a study of metastatic and nonmetastatic thyroid tumors. TCRdb re-called the PCR reads with MiXCR. The sample contains just over 20,000 clones, less than 15% of which appear only once. Source material: blood. Receptor source: a male donor with papillary thyroid cancer or a benign thyroid nodule (not recorded which). Some clones in this sample may be carry-over from other donors' samples. CDR3s include the opening cysteine and the closing phenylalanine or tryptophan. Each record gives: J gene, V gene, CDR3 protein.

TRBJ2-7	TRBV28	CASRTGTGGHYEQYF
TRBJ2-7	TRBV30	CAWSVQTGSNEQYF
TRBJ2-7	TRBV5-6	CASSSFGSSYEQYF
TRBJ2-1	TRBV27	CASRARTLFYNEQFF
TRBJ1-6	TRBV20-1	CSASYRESSPLHF
TRBJ1-5	TRBV27	CASRSGRYNQPQHF
TRBJ2-2	TRBV28	CASRRATGELFF
TRBJ2-1	TRBV6-1	CASSVETSGGYNEQFF
TRBJ2-7	TRBV11-1	CGSSLGIGGNNYEQYF
TRBJ2-1	TRBV5-1	CASSFLGPGQGIDEQFF
TRBJ2-1	TRBV5-1	CASSSTSGGTNEQFF
TRBJ2-7	TRBV5-8	CASSLLRRTYEQYF
TRBJ2-7	TRBV27	CASSLARVSYEQYF
TRBJ2-5	TRBV27	CASSSDLRETQYF
TRBJ2-3	TRBV19	CASGVLSGLNTDTQYF
TRBJ1-5	TRBV6-1	CASRTGAQPQHF
TRBJ2-2	TRBV27	CASSPLATGELFF
TRBJ1-4	TRBV7-9	CASRSQGGEYEKLFF